This T cell receptor (beta chain) was captured by sequencing in a study of shared clonotypes between healthy human individuals. Regarding the study as a whole: Donor clonotype sharing was expected to depend on sequencing depth. In the sorted subsets, rarefaction showed sequencing was incomplete despite large depth. Generally, naive subsets came out with larger estimated richness than memory subsets.

Profiling relied on immunoSEQ multiplex PCR, and the TCRdb table lists in-frame clones only, not all of them. The sample includes 1,500,000 or so clones, approximately 96% of them seen just once. Deletions cut 0 bases from V and 3 bases from J, with 6 bases between. Germline V gene data show CDR1 as SGDLS and CDR2 as YYNGEE. The CDR3 is 13 amino acids. Note on this clone: Its antigen is not known. Other DNA sequences in this specimen translate into the identical CDR3.

Sample: naive CD4+ T cells sorted from blood. Subset meaning: CD45RA+ positively selected. This TCR was recovered from a man aged 25 to 40 in good health. This chain connects TRBV9 to TRBJ1-1; D is undetermined. CDR3 nucleotides: TGTGCCAGCAGCGTAGGGGTTGACACTGAAGCTTTCTTT. Translated, it gives CASSVGVDTEAFF. Together with reference TRBV9 and TRBJ1-1, the CDR3 gives the full variable domain: DSGVTQTPKHLITATGQRVTLRCSPRSGDLSVYWYQQSLDQGLQFLIQYYNGEERAKGNILERFSAQQFPDLHSELNLSSLELGDSALYFCASSVGVDTEAFFGQGTRLTVV.